A selection of T cell receptor beta chains follows, all from one sample in a study of T cells after yellow fever vaccination. TCRdb called the 5' RACE reads again in MiXCR, with one record for every CDR3 protein. The data contain about 300,000 distinct CDR3 sequences, approximately 10% of them seen just once; the ten biggest clones take up around 3.3%. This sample comprised CD4+ T cells sorted from PBMCs, obtained 5 days after the yellow fever booster vaccination. The receptors here all came from a man aged 18 to 29 who received the YFV17D yellow fever vaccine. CDR3s include the opening cysteine and the closing phenylalanine or tryptophan. A D gene is named only where the DNA matches it firmly. Rows may omit the clone size; those that give it use once, few, many or a size class.

d_call	clone_size	v_call	j_call	cdr3_nt	cdr3_aa
TRBD1	few	TRBV5-4	TRBJ2-5	TGTGCCAGCAGCTCCGGACAGGGGGGGAATGGCCAAGAGACCCAGTACTTC	CASSSGQGGNGQETQYF
.	few	TRBV19	TRBJ2-5	TGTGCCAGTAGTATGGGTACTCAAGAGACCCAGTACTTC	CASSMGTQETQYF
.	few	TRBV10-3	TRBJ1-5	TGTGCCATTCGGGGTTATAGCAATCAGCCCCAGCATTTT	CAIRGYSNQPQHF
.	.	TRBV6-2/TRBV6-3	TRBJ1-2	TGTGCCAGCAGTTACGACGGATCCTATGGCTACACCTTC	CASSYDGSYGYTF
TRBD1	.	TRBV9	TRBJ2-7	TGTGCCAGCAGCGAGACAGGGTTTTACGAGCAGTACTTC	CASSETGFYEQYF
.	few	TRBV9	TRBJ2-3	TGTGCCAGCAGCGTACAGACAGATACGCAGTATTTT	CASSVQTDTQYF
.	many	TRBV6-5	TRBJ1-3	TGTGCCAGCAGTGACCCCGGGACACCCTCTGGAAACACCATATATTTT	CASSDPGTPSGNTIYF
TRBD1	.	TRBV7-3	TRBJ2-3	TGTGCCAGCAGCTTACTGGGTCCCTCTACAGGGGGTTTCACAGATACGCAGTATTTT	CASSLLGPSTGGFTDTQYF
.	many	TRBV29-1	TRBJ1-4	TGCAGCGCCCTAGGGCGGTCTTCTAATGAAAAACTGTTTTTT	CSALGRSSNEKLFF
TRBD2	many	TRBV2	TRBJ2-1	TGTGCCAGCAGGGGTGGGACTAGCGGGGGTTCCTACAATGAGCAGTTCTTC	CASRGGTSGGSYNEQFF
.	many	TRBV7-8	TRBJ2-1	TGTGCCAGCAGCTCCTACCTTCAGGGAGAGCAGTTCTTC	CASSSYLQGEQFF
.	.	TRBV20-1	TRBJ1-3	TGCAGTGCTCGGCGAGGGGTCTCTGGAAACACCATATATTTT	CSARRGVSGNTIYF
.	few	TRBV11-3	TRBJ1-1	TGTGCCAGCAGCTTAGACGGCCCGAACACTGAAGCTTTCTTT	CASSLDGPNTEAFF
.	many	TRBV10-3	TRBJ1-5	TGTGCCATCAGTCATTCGGGGCTCAATCAGCCCCAGCATTTT	CAISHSGLNQPQHF
TRBD1	.	TRBV7-2	TRBJ1-4	TGTGCCAGCAGCTTACCCGGGATTACAGGGGGAAAACTGTTTTTT	CASSLPGITGGKLFF
.	.	TRBV7-9	TRBJ1-4	TGTGCCAGCAGCTTAACGGGGTTTAATGAAAAACTGTTTTTT	CASSLTGFNEKLFF
.	.	TRBV7-2	TRBJ1-5	TGTGCCAGCAGAAACAGGGAGAATCAGCCCCAGCATTTT	CASRNRENQPQHF
.	many	TRBV12-3/TRBV12-4	TRBJ1-5	TGTGCCAGCAGTTTAAGGTTTTATAGCAATCAGCCCCAGCATTTT	CASSLRFYSNQPQHF
TRBD1	.	TRBV7-9	TRBJ1-2	TGTGCCAGCAGCCATAATGACAGGGCCCATGGCTACACCTTC	CASSHNDRAHGYTF
.	many	TRBV6-1	TRBJ2-2	TGTGCCAACAGTCGGACAGTTAACGACGGGGAGCTGTTTTTT	CANSRTVNDGELFF
.	.	TRBV6-6	TRBJ1-1	TGTGCCAGCAGTTACTCAGCCCGGGACGGTCGGAACAGGGCTTTCTTT	CASSYSARDGRNRAFF
.	few	TRBV7-2	TRBJ1-1	TGTGCCAGCAGCTTCACAGGGTTTGCTGAAGCTTTCTTT	CASSFTGFAEAFF
.	few	TRBV4-1	TRBJ1-2	TGCGCCAGCAGCCAAGATGGTTGGCCACGCCACACCTTC	CASSQDGWPRHTF
TRBD2	many	TRBV5-6	TRBJ2-2	TGTGCCAGCAGCTTGCGACTAGCGGGGGGGAACACCGGGGAGCTGTTTTTT	CASSLRLAGGNTGELFF
.	few	TRBV28	TRBJ2-2	TGTGCCAGCGGAGGACAGCCCGGGGAGCTGTTTTTT	CASGGQPGELFF
TRBD1	.	TRBV27	TRBJ1-5	TGTGCCAGCAGGGGGACAGGAGTCAATCAGCCCCAGCATTTT	CASRGTGVNQPQHF
.	few	TRBV6-1	TRBJ1-5	TGTGCCAGCAGTGAAAGGACCGGGAGGAGTCAGCCCCAGCATTTT	CASSERTGRSQPQHF
.	many	TRBV6-2/TRBV6-3	TRBJ1-2	TGTGCCAGCGAACCCCGGAAAGACTATGGCTACACCTTC	CASEPRKDYGYTF
.	many	TRBV4-1	TRBJ1-2	TGCGCCAGCAGCCCAGACGCACAGAGCGGCTATGGCTACACCTTC	CASSPDAQSGYGYTF
TRBD1	.	TRBV7-8	TRBJ2-3	TGTGCCAGCAGCGGACAGGGTTTCGCAGATACGCAGTATTTT	CASSGQGFADTQYF
.	.	TRBV9	TRBJ1-6	TGTGCCAGCAGCGCGAACGGGGGCGTGGATAATTCACCCCTCCACTTT	CASSANGGVDNSPLHF
.	.	TRBV18	TRBJ2-3	TGTGCCAGCTCGCCTCGAGTTACAGATACGCAGTATTTT	CASSPRVTDTQYF
.	many	TRBV4-3	TRBJ1-4	TGCGCCAGCAGCCAAGAACACCGATCGAATGAAAAACTGTTTTTT	CASSQEHRSNEKLFF
TRBD2	few	TRBV5-1	TRBJ2-2	TGCGCCAGCAGCTTGGTGTGGAGCGGGGGGGCCAACACCGGGGAGCTGTTTTTT	CASSLVWSGGANTGELFF
.	.	TRBV12-3/TRBV12-4	TRBJ1-3	TGTGCCAGCAGTCCGTCGTCCCGAGAAGGGAGGAATTTT	CASSPSSREGRNF
.	.	TRBV5-1	TRBJ2-6	TGCGCCAGCAGCTTGGGACAGTTCTCTGGGGCCAACGTCCTGACTTTC	CASSLGQFSGANVLTF
TRBD1	.	TRBV10-3	TRBJ2-1	TGTGCCATCAGTGGTGCCGGGACAGGGGGCTTGAAGTTCTTC	CAISGAGTGGLKFF
.	.	TRBV20-1	TRBJ2-3	TGCAGTGCTGGGGGTCATGGTAGCACAGATACGCAGTATTTT	CSAGGHGSTDTQYF
.	few	TRBV12-3/TRBV12-4	TRBJ1-1	TGTGCCAGCAGTTTAAACAGCAACACTGAAGCTTTCTTT	CASSLNSNTEAFF
.	few	TRBV11-2	TRBJ2-5	TGTGCCAGCAGCTTACCTCTCGCGGGCACCGGGACCCAGTACTTC	CASSLPLAGTGTQYF